The rows below give T cell receptor beta chains drawn from one sample of a study of vaccination and CD4 T cells after COVID-19. TCRdb re-analysed the PCR reads in MiXCR, keeping a single row per CDR3 protein. Of about 18,000 distinct CDR3 sequences listed, more than 50% are singletons. Antigen specificity for these receptors is unknown. The material sequenced was CD4+ T cells from blood, cultured in vitro, taken before SARS-CoV-2 vaccination. Source of these receptors: a human donor who had recovered from COVID-19. The CDR3 runs from the conserved cysteine through the conserved F or W. The order of the fields is J gene, clone size, V gene, D gene, CDR3 protein, CDR3 DNA. The D gene is left open where the match is weak. Rows may omit the clone size; those that give it use once, few, many or a size class.

J: TRBJ2-5; size: -; V: TRBV12-5; D: TRBD2; CDR3: CASALVAGDTLKETQYF; DNA: TGTGCTAGTGCCCTCGTGGCGGGAGATACCTTAAAAGAGACCCAGTACTTC
J: TRBJ1-6; size: few; V: TRBV7-8; D: -; CDR3: CASSLRVSYNSPLHF; DNA: TGTGCCAGCAGCTTGAGGGTCTCCTATAATTCACCCCTCCACTTT
J: TRBJ1-3; size: -; V: TRBV6-2/TRBV6-3; D: -; CDR3: CASSYVGGGGNTIYF; DNA: TGTGCCAGCAGTTACGTCGGCGGAGGGGGAAACACCATATATTTT
J: TRBJ2-5; size: -; V: TRBV27; D: TRBD1; CDR3: CASSRGYRGETQYF; DNA: TGTGCCAGCAGCCGGGGCTACAGGGGTGAGACCCAGTACTTC
J: TRBJ2-1; size: -; V: TRBV28; D: TRBD1; CDR3: CASRDRGSSYNEQFF; DNA: TGTGCCAGCCGGGACAGGGGCTCCTCCTACAATGAGCAGTTCTTC
J: TRBJ1-2; size: few; V: TRBV30; D: -; CDR3: CALSQGRGGYTF; DNA: TGTGCCCTCTCACAGGGAAGAGGAGGCTACACCTTC
J: TRBJ2-1; size: -; V: TRBV6-1; D: -; CDR3: CASTRNSGSSYNEQFF; DNA: TGTGCCAGCACCCGGAATAGCGGAAGCTCCTACAATGAGCAGTTCTTC
J: TRBJ2-5; size: few; V: TRBV20-1; D: TRBD2; CDR3: CSARSSGAQETQYF; DNA: TGCAGTGCTAGATCTAGCGGGGCCCAAGAGACCCAGTACTTC
J: TRBJ1-1; size: few; V: TRBV20-1; D: -; CDR3: CSAGWMNTEAFF; DNA: TGCAGTGCTGGATGGATGAACACTGAAGCTTTCTTT
J: TRBJ2-7; size: few; V: TRBV6-1; D: -; CDR3: CASMRDEREQYF; DNA: TGTGCCAGCATGAGGGACGAGAGGGAGCAGTACTTC